Below, 14 T cell receptor beta chains from the same sample are listed, as sequenced in a study of Graves' ophthalmopathy and Graves' hyperthyroidism. RNA served as the template for amplifying TCR beta CDR3 regions. Second-round multiplex PCR followed a first-round RT-PCR using HTBI primers. TCRdb called the multiplex PCR reads again in MiXCR, with one record for every CDR3 protein. The sample has about 1.1 million distinct CDR3 sequences, about 38% seen once. The sequencing input was peripheral blood or thyroid tissue (not recorded which). The receptors derive from an adult man with Graves' hyperthyroidism.

The chain carries TRBV29-1 and TRBJ1-1, with D possibly TRBD1 on 5 matching bases. The V and J ends lost 3 bases and 1 base respectively, with 9 bases between them. Germline CDR1 and CDR2: SQVTM and ANQGSEA. This CDR3 spans 13 amino acids. The CDR3 reads CSVDGGPNTEAFF. CDR3 nucleotides: TGCAGCGTTGATGGGGGTCCGAACACTGAAGCTTTCTTT.

This clonotype appeared once. The chain recombines TRBV9 with TRBJ2-7; D remains unclear. Trimming stripped 7 bases from V and 0 bases from J, with 14 bases between. Germline loops: CDR1 SGDLS, CDR2 YYNGEE. The CDR3 is made up of 14 amino acids. CDR3 loop: CASSPQDGSYEQYF. The CDR3 nucleotides read TGTGCCAGCTCACCACAAGACGGCTCCTACGAGCAGTACTTC.

The chain has TRBV7-3 and TRBJ1-4, with TRBD1 as a possible D gene (6 bases). V lost 2 bases and J lost 8, with 12 bases in between. This CDR3 is 14 amino acids long. Germline CDR1 is SGHTA and CDR2 is FQGTGA. The chain's CDR3 is CASSLQGSGEKLFF. The CDR3 DNA reads as TGTGCCAGCAGCTTACAGGGGTCGGGAGAAAAACTGTTTTTT.

This clonotype was seen repeatedly, ten times or more. This chain connects TRBV9 to TRBJ1-1; D is unclear. The CDR3 length is 17 residues. V lost 0 bases, J lost 0 bases, and 15 bases lay in between. The V gene's germline CDR1 is SGDLS and CDR2 YYNGEE. The CDR3 protein is CASSVDVAPAMNTEAFF. CDR3 sequence (DNA): TGTGCCAGCAGCGTAGACGTGGCGCCGGCCATGAACACTGAAGCTTTCTTT.

Many counts were recorded for this clonotype. The chain joins TRBV5-5 to TRBJ2-7, with no clear D. Germline loops: CDR1 SGHKS, CDR2 YYEKEE (reference sequence). The CDR3 runs to 13 residues. The germline V and J ends were trimmed by 4 bases and 3 bases, with 11 bases remaining between them. This chain's CDR3 is CASSIALGYEQYF. In nucleotides, the CDR3 is TGTGCCAGCAGCATCGCGTTGGGCTACGAGCAGTACTTC.

V is TRBV25-1 and J is TRBJ2-1; no clear D. The CDR3 totals 12 residues. From germline, CDR1 is MGHDK and CDR2 SYGVNS. V lost 9 bases and J 0 bases, leaving 6 bases between the germline ends. CDR3 DNA: TGTGCCAGTCAGAGCTCCTACAATGAGCAGTTCTTC. Encoded protein: CASQSSYNEQFF.

This clonotype has only a few counts. The genes are TRBV7-2 and TRBJ1-6; a possible D gene is TRBD1 (6 bases). Between the trimmed V and J ends, which lost 8 bases and 7 bases, there was a span of 15 bases. From germline, CDR1 is SGHTA and CDR2 FQGNSA. The CDR3 spans 14 residues. In DNA form, the CDR3 reads TGTGCCAGCTCCGGACAGATCAAAAATTCACCCCTCCACTTT. Translating it yields CASSGQIKNSPLHF.

Of note for this clonotype: A much larger clone differs by one base, so this may be a read error. The DNA of the CDR3 is TGCAGTGCACTAGGACAGTATCATAATTCACCCCTCCACTTT. Protein sequence: CSALGQYHNSPLHF. The chain joins TRBV20-1 to TRBJ1-6, with D tentatively TRBD1 (6 bases). Trimming took 6 bases from V and 5 from J, leaving 14 bases between them. CDR1 and CDR2 from the germline V gene are DFQATT and SNEGSKA (reference sequence). CDR3 length: 14 residues.

This rearrangement joins TRBV7-9 to TRBJ2-2, with D perhaps TRBD1 (6 bases). Trimming pared 5 bases from V and 1 base from J, leaving 14 bases between. Germline CDR1 and CDR2: SEHNR and FQNEAQ (reference sequence). The CDR3 contains 16 residues. CDR3 DNA: TGTGCCAGCAGCCAGACTTCGACAGGGAACACCGGGGAGCTGTTTTTT. This gives the protein CASSQTSTGNTGELFF. The complete variable domain, with remaining parts taken from reference TRBV7-9 and TRBJ2-2, reads DTGVSQNPRHKITKRGQNVTFRCDPISEHNRLYWYRQTLGQGPEFLTYFQNEAQLEKSRLLSDRFSAERPKGSFSTLEIQRTEQGDSAMYLCASSQTSTGNTGELFFGEGSRLTVL.

The V call is TRBV20-1, the J call TRBJ1-6, with 7 nucleotides matching TRBD1. The length of the CDR3 is 14 residues. Germline values: CDR1 DFQATT, CDR2 SNEGSKA (reference sequence). The trim removed 2 bases at V and 13 bases at J, leaving 11 bases unmatched. The CDR3 DNA sequence: TGCAGTGCTAGACGGGACAGAAGCAATCAGCCCCTCCACTTT. Translated: CSARRDRSNQPLHF.

V and J are TRBV29-1 and TRBJ1-2; 9 nucleotides agree with TRBD1. J lost 2 bases, V lost 1 base, and 14 bases had no gene match. The V gene's germline CDR1 is SQVTM and CDR2 ANQGSEA. This CDR3 has 18 amino acids. This chain's CDR3 is CSVEGLLRQDRGNYGYTF. The CDR3 nucleotides read TGCAGCGTTGAAGGTCTACTCCGACAGGACAGGGGCAACTATGGCTACACCTTC.

A few counts support this clonotype. The rearrangement links TRBV4-1 to TRBJ1-2, with D perhaps matching TRBD1 (5 bases). The CDR3 covers 15 residues. Germline loops: CDR1 MGHRA, CDR2 YSYEKL. V lost 1 base, J lost 4 bases, and 13 bases lay in between. The CDR3 here is CASSQVQTGSYGYTF. The CDR3 DNA reads TGCGCCAGCAGCCAAGTTCAAACAGGATCCTATGGCTACACCTTC.

This clonotype came up many times. As DNA, the CDR3 is TGTGCCAGCAGCTTAGGTGCAGCCCAAGGGGAGACCCAGTACTTC. Residues: CASSLGAAQGETQYF. The rearrangement uses TRBV7-9 and TRBJ2-5; D uncertain. Trimming shortened V by 1 base and J by 5 bases, and 14 bases separated the two germline ends. The V gene's germline CDR1 is SEHNR and CDR2 FQNEAQ (reference sequence). This CDR3 spans 15 amino acids. Supplemented by reference TRBV7-9 and TRBJ2-5, the full variable domain reads DTGVSQNPRHKITKRGQNVTFRCDPISEHNRLYWYRQTLGQGPEFLTYFQNEAQLEKSRLLSDRFSAERPKGSFSTLEIQRTEQGDSAMYLCASSLGAAQGETQYFGPGTRLLVL.

This clonotype was counted a few times. The junction and the germline gene differ at one end; a read error may be behind it. The V call is TRBV2, the J call TRBJ2-5; D is unclear. This CDR3 has 14 residues. Germline V gene lookup returns CDR1 SNHLY and CDR2 FYNNEI. The CDR3 sequence: CASREDRVRETQYF. The CDR3 nucleotides read TGTGCCAGCAGGGAAGACCGAGTACGTGAGACCCAGTACTTC.